This paragraph reports one TCR beta chain. Per-sample yields of isolated PBMCs were at least 6 million. The data were taken from a study of blood T cells in healthy people across ages. Germline values: CDR1 MNHEY, CDR2 SMNVEV (reference sequence). CDR3 length equals 15 residues. Primers used in a second PCR of about 7 to 12 cycles were a sample-barcoded 5' primer and a J-beta primer mix. TCRdb analysed the 5' RACE reads with MiXCR anew, one entry per CDR3 protein. The data show roughly 930,000 distinct CDR3 sequences, with about 48% seen just once and 13% held by the top ten. The chain couples TRBV27 to TRBJ2-4, with D maybe TRBD2 (6 bases). The DNA end favors TRBJ2-7, so the J call may be wrong. The TCR comes from a man aged 30 to 45 in good health. The specimen sequenced was blood. The CDR3 bases are TGTGCCAGCAGTGTTTTCGGGACTCATGCCTACGAGCAGTACTTC. Its translation: CASSVFGTHAYEQYF.